This passage covers 18 T cell receptor beta chains from one sample sequenced in a study of CD4 and CD8 cells across lung adenocarcinoma regions. Each CDR3 protein gets one entry after TCRdb re-called the PCR reads with MiXCR. The sample lists about 12,000 distinct CDR3 sequences, over 45% occurring once. What was sequenced was CD8+ T cells from the margin of a lung tumor. These receptor sequences come from a male donor with lung adenocarcinoma. The CD4 and CD8 labels of this study may be unreliable.

This clonotype was found many times. The rearrangement uses TRBV15 and TRBJ2-1; 14 bases line up with TRBD2. With V trimmed by 1 base and J by 12 bases, 8 bases remained unmatched. Germline V gene data show CDR1 as LNHNV and CDR2 as YYDKDF (reference sequence). The CDR3 loop spans 16 amino acids. Written as DNA, the CDR3 is TGTGCCACCAGCAGAGCGACTAGCGGGAGGGCGGATTTGCAGTTCTTC. Amino acid sequence: CATSRATSGRADLQFF.

This clonotype has a single count. V usage is TRBV4-1 and J usage is TRBJ2-1; TRBD1 aligns across 8 bases. The CDR3 runs to 15 residues. Germline loops: CDR1 MGHRA, CDR2 YSYEKL. With 4 bases clipped from V and 5 bases from J, the junction kept 7 bases outside the gene matches. The CDR3 protein is CASSLDRGLNNEQFF. CDR3 in DNA: TGCGCCAGCAGCCTCGACAGGGGTTTAAACAATGAGCAGTTCTTC.

This clonotype was observed a handful of times. The germline gene is not matched at one end of the junction; a read error may be the cause. This chain joins TRBV27 and TRBJ2-2; TRBD2 matches at 8 bases. CDR1 and CDR2 (germline): MNHEY, SMNVEV (reference sequence). This CDR3 region has 20 residues. The CDR3 reads CASSTRRGSSGYSSYGEQFF. The CDR3 DNA is TGTGCCAGCAGTACGAGACGGGGGTCTAGCGGGTACAGCTCCTACGGGGAGCAGTTTTTT.

This clonotype has just a few counts. This rearrangement joins TRBV7-2 to TRBJ2-1, with D possibly being TRBD2 (6 bases). The DNA end is more similar to TRBJ2-7, so the J call may be wrong. The CDR3 runs to 15 residues. Germline CDR1 and CDR2: SGHTA and FQGNSA. As DNA, the CDR3 is TGTGCCAGTTCTGGGCTAGCGACTGTGGGGGATGAGCAGTACTTC. Its protein is CASSGLATVGDEQYF.

This clonotype is deemed medium-sized. The chain combines TRBV6-1 with TRBJ2-7; a weak D match, TRBD1 (6 bases). The germline V gene has CDR1 MNHNS and CDR2 SASEGT. Trimming left V 6 bases short and J 1 base short, with 10 bases between. The CDR3 runs to 13 residues. This CDR3 reads CASSRQASYEQYF. CDR3 bases: TGTGCCAGCAGCCGACAGGCTTCCTACGAGCAGTACTTC.

This clonotype was detected ten times or more. The rearrangement joins TRBV4-1 to TRBJ2-1; D remains unclear. V lost 0 bases, J lost 2 bases, and 8 bases lay in between. The CDR3 is made up of 15 amino acids. Germline V lookup: CDR1 MGHRA, CDR2 YSYEKL. This CDR3 is CASSQESLAYNEQFF. CDR3 bases: TGCGCCAGCAGCCAAGAGAGTTTGGCCTACAATGAGCAGTTCTTC.

The genes are TRBV6-1 and TRBJ2-5, with D unclear. The CDR3 totals 11 residues. Between the trimmed V and J ends, which lost 5 bases and 11 bases, there was a span of 12 bases. Germline V gives CDR1 MNHNS, CDR2 SASEGT. This CDR3 reads CASSTLAPQYF. CDR3 sequence (DNA): TGTGCCAGCAGTACCCTGGCGCCGCAGTACTTC.

The rearrangement links TRBV11-3 to TRBJ2-5; D gene ambiguous. Germline loops: CDR1 SGHNT, CDR2 YENEEA. The CDR3 totals 12 residues. The germline V and J ends were trimmed by 2 bases and 11 bases, with 12 bases remaining between them. The CDR3 protein is CASSLLGNEQYF. The CDR3 bases are TGTGCCAGCAGCTTATTGGGAAATGAGCAGTACTTC.

This clonotype was counted only a few times. The chain is built from TRBV6-5 and TRBJ2-4; the D is unclear. Trimming pared 0 bases from V and 0 bases from J, leaving 9 bases between. Germline lookup yields CDR1 MNHEY and CDR2 SVGAGI. This CDR3 is 16 amino acids long. The CDR3 sequence is CASSYSTLLAKNIQYF. Here the CDR3 DNA reads TGTGCCAGCAGTTACTCGACTTTGCTAGCCAAAAACATTCAGTACTTC.

This clonotype was detected ten times or more. One end of the junction varies from germline; a read error may be responsible. The J gene is TRBJ2-1, the V gene TRBV7-7; 12 nucleotides agree with TRBD2. The CDR3 runs to 16 residues. Germline CDR1 and CDR2: SSHAT and FNYEAQ (reference sequence). In nucleotides, the CDR3 is TGTGCTAGCAGATTACTAGCGGGAGGCCCCTACAATGAGCAGTTCTTC. The encoded protein is CASRLLAGGPYNEQFF.

This clonotype is medium-sized within its sample. This sequence joins TRBV6-5 and TRBJ1-1; the D gene is possibly TRBD1 (5 bases). The germline V gene has CDR1 MNHEY and CDR2 SVGAGI. The CDR3 runs 15 residues. Trimming cost V 0 bases and J 2 bases, with 10 bases left between them. The CDR3 loop reads CASSYSQGGNTEAFF. The CDR3 region has the DNA TGTGCCAGCAGTTACTCGCAGGGAGGAAACACTGAAGCTTTCTTT.

About this clonotype itself: One end of the junction fails to match germline, which may point to a read error. V is TRBV6-1 and J is TRBJ2-3; TRBD2 aligns across 7 bases. CDR3 size: 15 residues. The germline V gene has CDR1 MNHNS and CDR2 SASEGT. The CDR3 DNA sequence: TGTGCCAGTCGGACGGGCGGGGGAGGCACAGATACGCAGTATTTC. Translation gives CASRTGGGGTDTQYF.

In its sample, this clonotype ranks as medium-sized. The J gene is TRBJ2-5, the V gene TRBV6-1, with 8 bases fitting TRBD1. The CDR3 sequence is 16 residues long. J lost 5 bases, V lost 3 bases, and 11 bases had no gene match. The germline V gene encodes CDR1 MNHNS and CDR2 SASEGT. The CDR3 protein is CASSDYGTGPRETQYF. The CDR3 coding sequence is TGTGCCAGCAGTGACTACGGGACAGGCCCGCGGGAGACCCAGTACTTC.

This clonotype was seen repeatedly, ten times or more. J is TRBJ2-5 and V is TRBV6-1; 10 bases agree with TRBD2. Germline V lookup: CDR1 MNHNS, CDR2 SASEGT. V lost 4 bases, J lost 5 bases, and 7 bases stayed unmatched. This CDR3 has 15 residues. In DNA, the CDR3 is TGTGCCAGCAGTGTATCCGGGACTAGCGTTGAGACCCAGTACTTC. Its protein is CASSVSGTSVETQYF.

By frequency in the sample, this clonotype is medium-sized. The gene calls are TRBV27 and TRBJ2-3; no reliable D call. V gave up 4 bases and J gave up 4 bases, with 3 bases separating them. This CDR3 contains 11 residues. In germline, CDR1 is MNHEY, CDR2 SMNVEV (reference sequence). CDR3: CASSSADTQYF. DNA for the CDR3: TGTGCCAGCAGTTCGGCAGATACGCAGTATTTT.

Points on this clonotype: One junction end disagrees with the germline gene, perhaps due to a read error. The V call is TRBV10-3, the J call TRBJ2-3; TRBD2 might be the D (8 bases). The CDR3 is made up of 18 amino acids. In germline, CDR1 is ENHRY, CDR2 SYGVKD. Here the CDR3 DNA reads TGTGCCATCAGTGGGGCGGGACTAGGGGGCCGTAGCACAGATACCCAGTACTTT. Protein product: CAISGAGLGGRSTDTQYF.

On this clonotype: At one end, the junction sequence differs from germline, possibly due to a read error. The chain is built from TRBV10-3 and TRBJ2-5; D might be TRBD2 (7 bases). Germline CDR1 is ENHRY and CDR2 is SYGVKD. This CDR3 comprises 15 residues. In DNA, the CDR3 is TGTGCCGCGGGGACGGGGGGCCGTGACCCAGAGACGCAGTACTTC. This translates into CAAGTGGRDPETQYF.

Regarding this clonotype: Here the CDR3 omits its conserved ending phenylalanine or tryptophan, so a read error is the likely source. This chain links TRBV5-6 with TRBJ2-1; 9 positions agree with TRBD2. This CDR3 is built from 16 residues. Trimming at V came to 1 base and at J to 5 bases, leaving 7 bases not matched to a gene. In germline, CDR1 is SGHDT, CDR2 YYEEEE. The CDR3, as DNA: TGTGCCAGCAGCTTGCGGGTGACTAGCGGCGACAATGAGCAGTTCTCC. It encodes CASSLRVTSGDNEQFS.